These T cell receptor beta chains were read from a single sample in a study of spatial heterogeneity in lung cancer. TCRdb ran MiXCR on the 5' RACE reads and lists one entry per CDR3 protein. The repertoire holds just under 95,000 distinct CDR3 sequences, with approximately 12% as singletons. Source: PBMCs, taken at surgery. The origin of the receptors is a male donor with early-stage non-small cell lung cancer. Both conserved end residues are part of each CDR3. The D gene is left open where the match is weak. Clone sizes are given selectively: once, few, many, or a class where the clone is expanded.

d_gene: -; abundance: -; v_gene: TRBV20-1; j_gene: TRBJ1-3; CDR3nt: TGCAGTGCTAGGGAGGCGGCAAGCTCTGGAAACACCATATATTTT; CDR3aa: CSAREAASSGNTIYF
d_gene: -; abundance: -; v_gene: TRBV7-2; j_gene: TRBJ1-4; CDR3nt: TGTGCCAGCAGCACTCGTCAAGGGCCTAATGAAAAACTGTTTTTT; CDR3aa: CASSTRQGPNEKLFF
d_gene: TRBD2; abundance: -; v_gene: TRBV2; j_gene: TRBJ2-5; CDR3nt: TGTGCCAGCAGTGAAGCTAGCGGGGGGGCCGTGGAGACCCAGTACTTC; CDR3aa: CASSEASGGAVETQYF
d_gene: TRBD1; abundance: many; v_gene: TRBV5-1; j_gene: TRBJ2-2; CDR3nt: TGCGCCAGCAGCTTGGACAGGGGTATCCCCGGGGAGCTGTTTTTT; CDR3aa: CASSLDRGIPGELFF
d_gene: TRBD1; abundance: -; v_gene: TRBV28; j_gene: TRBJ1-5; CDR3nt: TGTGCCAGCGGGGACAGGGGAAGGGATCAGCCCCAGCATTTT; CDR3aa: CASGDRGRDQPQHF
d_gene: TRBD1; abundance: few; v_gene: TRBV6-2/TRBV6-3; j_gene: TRBJ2-5; CDR3nt: TGTGCCAGCAGTGGACCGAACAGGGGGCAAGAGACCCAGTACTTC; CDR3aa: CASSGPNRGQETQYF
d_gene: -; abundance: many; v_gene: TRBV28; j_gene: TRBJ2-5; CDR3nt: TGTGCCAGCACGGGCCCCGGGGCGGGATCTCTAGAGACCCAGTACTTC; CDR3aa: CASTGPGAGSLETQYF
d_gene: TRBD1; abundance: many; v_gene: TRBV5-1; j_gene: TRBJ1-1; CDR3nt: TGCGCCAGCAGCTTGGGACAGGGGGCCGGTCCGGATGAAGCTTTCTTT; CDR3aa: CASSLGQGAGPDEAFF
d_gene: -; abundance: -; v_gene: TRBV24-1; j_gene: TRBJ1-3; CDR3nt: TGCCTTGACAGAAACTCTGGAAACACCATATATTTT; CDR3aa: CLDRNSGNTIYF
d_gene: -; abundance: many; v_gene: TRBV6-2/TRBV6-3; j_gene: TRBJ2-5; CDR3nt: TGTGCCAGCAGTTCGCCGACAGGGACTGGGGAGACCCAGTACTTC; CDR3aa: CASSSPTGTGETQYF
d_gene: TRBD2; abundance: many; v_gene: TRBV24-1; j_gene: TRBJ2-3; CDR3nt: TGTGCCACCAGTGATACAGGGGCGCTGGGGACTAGCGGGCCCCATACGCAGTATTTT; CDR3aa: CATSDTGALGTSGPHTQYF
d_gene: -; abundance: few; v_gene: TRBV6-2/TRBV6-3; j_gene: TRBJ2-3; CDR3nt: TGTGCCAGCAGCTACCCCAGGGTAAATACGCAGTATTTT; CDR3aa: CASSYPRVNTQYF
d_gene: -; abundance: -; v_gene: TRBV27; j_gene: TRBJ2-4; CDR3nt: TGTGCCAGCAGTTTCCCCCTATGGCAAAACATTCAGTACTTC; CDR3aa: CASSFPLWQNIQYF
d_gene: -; abundance: -; v_gene: TRBV12-3/TRBV12-4; j_gene: TRBJ1-2; CDR3nt: TGTGCCAGCAGTTCGGCGGGCGGCGTAACCTTC; CDR3aa: CASSSAGGVTF
d_gene: -; abundance: many; v_gene: TRBV7-2; j_gene: TRBJ1-2; CDR3nt: TGTGCCAGCAGCTTAGCGTATGGCTACACCTTC; CDR3aa: CASSLAYGYTF